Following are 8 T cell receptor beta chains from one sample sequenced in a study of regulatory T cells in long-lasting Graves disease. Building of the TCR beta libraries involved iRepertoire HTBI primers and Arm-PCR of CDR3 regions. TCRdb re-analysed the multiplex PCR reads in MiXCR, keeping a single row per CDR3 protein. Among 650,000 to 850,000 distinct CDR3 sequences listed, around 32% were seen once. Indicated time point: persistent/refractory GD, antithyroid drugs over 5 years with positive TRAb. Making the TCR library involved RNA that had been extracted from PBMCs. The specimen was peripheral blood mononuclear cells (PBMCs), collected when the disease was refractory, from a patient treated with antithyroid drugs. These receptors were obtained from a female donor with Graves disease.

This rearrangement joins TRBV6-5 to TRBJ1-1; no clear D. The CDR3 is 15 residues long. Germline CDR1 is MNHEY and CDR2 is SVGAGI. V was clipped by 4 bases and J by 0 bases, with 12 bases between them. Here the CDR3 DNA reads TGTGCCAGCAGTTCCGCCCGGCAGCTGAACACTGAAGCTTTCTTT. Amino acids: CASSSARQLNTEAFF.

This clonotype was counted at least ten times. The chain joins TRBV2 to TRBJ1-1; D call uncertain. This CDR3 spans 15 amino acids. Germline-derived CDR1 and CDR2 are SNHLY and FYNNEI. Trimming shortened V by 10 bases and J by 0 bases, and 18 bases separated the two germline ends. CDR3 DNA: TGTGCCACACCCAGTAACCGAACAATGAACACTGAAGCTTTCTTT. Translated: CATPSNRTMNTEAFF. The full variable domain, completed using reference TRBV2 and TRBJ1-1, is EPEVTQTPSHQVTQMGQEVILRCVPISNHLYFYWYRQILGQKVEFLVSFYNNEISEKSEIFDDQFSVERPDGSNFTLKIRSTKLEDSAMYFCATPSNRTMNTEAFFGQGTRLTVV.

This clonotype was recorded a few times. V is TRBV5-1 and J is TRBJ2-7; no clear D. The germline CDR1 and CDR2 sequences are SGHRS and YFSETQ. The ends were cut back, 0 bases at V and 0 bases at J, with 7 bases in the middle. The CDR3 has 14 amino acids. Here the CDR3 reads CASSLASFSYEQYF. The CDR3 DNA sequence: TGCGCCAGCAGCTTGGCGAGTTTCTCCTACGAGCAGTACTTC.

The CDR3 region is CASSEGLGGAYNEQFF. CDR3 nucleotides: TGTGCCAGCAGTGAAGGTTTGGGAGGAGCCTACAATGAGCAGTTCTTC. J is TRBJ2-1 and V is TRBV2; D might be TRBD2 (6 bases). Deletions cut 1 base from V and 2 bases from J, with 12 bases between. CDR3 length: 16 residues. Germline V gene data show CDR1 as SNHLY and CDR2 as FYNNEI.

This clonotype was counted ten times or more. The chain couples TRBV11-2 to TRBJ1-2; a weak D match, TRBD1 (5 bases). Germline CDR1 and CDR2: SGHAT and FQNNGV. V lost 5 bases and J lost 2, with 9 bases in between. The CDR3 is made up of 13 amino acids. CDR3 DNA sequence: TGTGCCAGCAGCCAATCAGGGAACTATGGCTACACCTTC. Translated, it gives CASSQSGNYGYTF.

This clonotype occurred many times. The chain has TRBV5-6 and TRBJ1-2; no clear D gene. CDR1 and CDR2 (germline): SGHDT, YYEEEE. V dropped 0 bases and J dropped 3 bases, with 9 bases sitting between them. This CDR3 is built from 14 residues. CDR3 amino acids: CASSLGPRDYGYTF. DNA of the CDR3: TGTGCCAGCAGCTTGGGACCCCGGGACTATGGCTACACCTTC.

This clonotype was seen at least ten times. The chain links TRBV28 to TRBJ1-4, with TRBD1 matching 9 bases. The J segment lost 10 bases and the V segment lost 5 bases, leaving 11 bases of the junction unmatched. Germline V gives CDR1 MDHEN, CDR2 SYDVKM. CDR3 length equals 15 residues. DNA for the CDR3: TGTGCCAGCAGTCATCCGGGACAGGGTGTTGGAAAACTGTTTTTT. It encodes CASSHPGQGVGKLFF.

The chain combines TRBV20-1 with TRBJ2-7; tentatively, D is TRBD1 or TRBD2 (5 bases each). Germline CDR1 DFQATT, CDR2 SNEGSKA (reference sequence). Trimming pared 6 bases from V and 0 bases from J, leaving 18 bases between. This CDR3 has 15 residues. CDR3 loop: CSAKGTAGSSYEQYF. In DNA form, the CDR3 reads TGCAGTGCAAAGGGGACGGCAGGAAGCTCCTACGAGCAGTACTTC.